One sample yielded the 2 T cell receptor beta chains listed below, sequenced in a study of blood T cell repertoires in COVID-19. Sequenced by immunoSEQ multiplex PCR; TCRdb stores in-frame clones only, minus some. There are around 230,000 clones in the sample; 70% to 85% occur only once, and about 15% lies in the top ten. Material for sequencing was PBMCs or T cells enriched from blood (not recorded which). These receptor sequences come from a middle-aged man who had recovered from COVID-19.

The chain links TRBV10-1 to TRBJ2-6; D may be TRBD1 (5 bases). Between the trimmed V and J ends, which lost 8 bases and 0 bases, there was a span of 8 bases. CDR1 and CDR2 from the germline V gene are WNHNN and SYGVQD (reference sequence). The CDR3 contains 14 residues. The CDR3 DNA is TGCGCCAGCCTCAGGGTCTCTGGGGCCAACGTCCTGACTTTC. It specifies CASLRVSGANVLTF.

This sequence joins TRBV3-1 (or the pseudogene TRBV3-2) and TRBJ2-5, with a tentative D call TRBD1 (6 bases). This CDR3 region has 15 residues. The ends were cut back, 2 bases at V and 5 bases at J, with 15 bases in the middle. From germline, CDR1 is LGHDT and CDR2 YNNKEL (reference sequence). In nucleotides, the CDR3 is TGTGCCAGCAGCCAATCGCAGGGGCGGTGGGAGACCCAGTACTTC. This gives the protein CASSQSQGRWETQYF.